The source of this TCR beta chain is a study of blood T cell repertoires in COVID-19. Across the study: Samples representing acute and convalescent COVID-19 were sourced from the United States, Italy and Spain. T cells, B-cell-depleted T cells, or PBMCs supplied cDNA or gDNA.

Under the authors' procedure: Amplified reference gene primers provided the basis for estimating nucleated cell counts. The protocol was immunoSEQ multiplex PCR, while the TCRdb copy is restricted to in-frame clones and leaves out a portion. The V and J calls and clone size are taken from that table; D and trimming were inferred from the DNA. The table records fewer than 300,000 clones, more than 75% of them present only once. CDR3 size: 16 residues. The germline V gene has CDR1 SGHRS and CDR2 YFSETQ. V lost 3 bases and J 2 bases, leaving 15 bases between the germline ends. The receptor was derived from a woman aged 45-65 years with acute or convalescent COVID-19. Material for sequencing was peripheral blood. The rearrangement links TRBV5-1 to TRBJ1-3, with D maybe TRBD1 (5 bases). The CDR3 coding sequence is TGCGCCAGCAGCTCCATTTGGCAGGGCGCTGGAAACACCATATATTTT. As protein: CASSSIWQGAGNTIYF.